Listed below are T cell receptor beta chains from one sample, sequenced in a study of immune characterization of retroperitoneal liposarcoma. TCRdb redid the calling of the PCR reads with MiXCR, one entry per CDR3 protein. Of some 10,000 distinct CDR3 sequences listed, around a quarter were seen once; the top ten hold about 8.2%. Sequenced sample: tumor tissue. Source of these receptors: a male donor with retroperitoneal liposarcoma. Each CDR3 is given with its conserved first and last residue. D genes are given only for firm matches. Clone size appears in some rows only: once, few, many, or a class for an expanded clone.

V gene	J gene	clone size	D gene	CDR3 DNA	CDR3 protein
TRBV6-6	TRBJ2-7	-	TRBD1	TGTGCCAGCAGTTACTCCGTTTCGGGACAGGGGTCAGAGCAGTACTTC	CASSYSVSGQGSEQYF
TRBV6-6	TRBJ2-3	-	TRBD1	TGTGCCAGCAGTTACTCGGGGACAGGGACAGATACGCAGTATTTT	CASSYSGTGTDTQYF
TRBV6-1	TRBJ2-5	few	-	TGTGCCAGCAGTGAAACCAGGGCGGAGACCCAGTACTTC	CASSETRAETQYF
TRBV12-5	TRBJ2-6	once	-	TGTGCTAGTGGTTTCCTCGCCGAGACGGGGAGAACTGGGGCCAACGTCCTGACTTTC	CASGFLAETGRTGANVLTF
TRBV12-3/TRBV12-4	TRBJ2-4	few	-	TGTGCCAGCAGTCCGGGACTGGCGAACAATGAGCAGTACTTC	CASSPGLANNEQYF
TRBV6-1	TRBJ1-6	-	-	TGTGCCAGCAAGTTGATCCTAAAATCACCCCTCCACTTT	CASKLILKSPLHF
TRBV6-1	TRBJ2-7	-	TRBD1	TGTGCCAGCAGTGAAACCCGGACAGGGGAGCAGTACTTC	CASSETRTGEQYF
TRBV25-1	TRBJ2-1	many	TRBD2	TGTGCCAGCAGTTTGGGAGGGTTGGAGACCCAGTTCTTC	CASSLGGLETQFF
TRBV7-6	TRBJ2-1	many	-	TGTGCCACTACGTCCATCTACGAGCAGTTCTTC	CATTSIYEQFF
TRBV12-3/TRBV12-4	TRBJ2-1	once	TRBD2	TGTGCCAGCAGTTGGACTAGCTGGGCCTACGAGCAGTTCTTC	CASSWTSWAYEQFF
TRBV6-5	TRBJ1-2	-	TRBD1	TGTGCCAGCAGTATGTCGGACAGGGTTAGTGGCTACACCTTC	CASSMSDRVSGYTF
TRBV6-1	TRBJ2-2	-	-	TGTGCCAGCAGTTGGACGGACCCCGGGGAGCTGTTTTTT	CASSWTDPGELFF
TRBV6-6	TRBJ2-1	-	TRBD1	TGTGCCAGCAGTTACTCTACTCCGGGACAGGGGGGTGAGCAGTTCTTC	CASSYSTPGQGGEQFF
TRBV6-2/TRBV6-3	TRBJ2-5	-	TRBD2	TGTGCCAGCAAGACGCCGGGACTAGCGGGGGGACCTAGCCTCTACAATGAGCAGTACTTC	CASKTPGLAGGPSLYNEQYF
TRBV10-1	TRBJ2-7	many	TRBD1	TGCGCCAGCAGTGAGTGGACAGGGCACCACGAGCAGTACTTC	CASSEWTGHHEQYF
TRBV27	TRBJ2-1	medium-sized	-	TGTGCCAGCAGTTTCGTAGGAGAGACCCAGTTCTTC	CASSFVGETQFF
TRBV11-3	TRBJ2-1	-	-	TGTGCCAGCAGCTTTGGGACTTCTGAGCAGTTCTTC	CASSFGTSEQFF
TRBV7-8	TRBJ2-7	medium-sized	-	TGTGCCAGCAGCTTAGCTCCCACAGGTACCTACGAGCAGTACTTC	CASSLAPTGTYEQYF
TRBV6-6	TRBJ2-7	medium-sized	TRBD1	TGTGCCAGCAGTTACCAGGGGGCCGGAGACGAGCAGTACTTC	CASSYQGAGDEQYF
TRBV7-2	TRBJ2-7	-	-	TGTGCCAGCAGCCTCGTCTACGAGCAGTACTTC	CASSLVYEQYF
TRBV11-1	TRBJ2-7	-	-	TGTGCCAGCAGCAGGAGGGACGAGCAGTACTTC	CASSRRDEQYF
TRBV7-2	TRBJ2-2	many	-	TGTGCCAGCAGCTTAGATCTCAGGGACAGGGAGCTGTTTTTT	CASSLDLRDRELFF
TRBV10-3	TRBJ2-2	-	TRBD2	TGTGCCATCCACGGCGGGGGGAAGACCGGGGAGCTGTTTTTT	CAIHGGGKTGELFF
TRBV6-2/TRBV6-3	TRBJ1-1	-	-	TGTGCCAGCAAAACGACAGTGCCTGAAGCTTTCTTT	CASKTTVPEAFF
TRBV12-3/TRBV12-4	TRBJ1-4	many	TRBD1	TGTGCCAGCAGCAACAGGGGTGGTAATGAAAAACTGTTTTTT	CASSNRGGNEKLFF
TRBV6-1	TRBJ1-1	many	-	TGTGCCAGCGCTACAAGGGAAGTTGCTTACACTGAAGCTTTCTTT	CASATREVAYTEAFF
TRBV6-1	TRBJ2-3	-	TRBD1	TGTGCCAGCAGTATACAGGGGCTCAGCACAGATACGCAGTATTTT	CASSIQGLSTDTQYF
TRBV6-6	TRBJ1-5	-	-	TGTGCCAGCAGTTACAGGGCAGGGTTTAGCAATCAGCCCCAGCATTTT	CASSYRAGFSNQPQHF
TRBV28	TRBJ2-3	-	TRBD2	TGTGCCAGCAGTTTATGGATTAGCGGGGCTAGCACAGATACGCAGTATTTT	CASSLWISGASTDTQYF
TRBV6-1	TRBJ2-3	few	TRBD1	TGTGCCAGCAGTGATTGGACAGGTAGAGCAGATACGCAGTATTTT	CASSDWTGRADTQYF
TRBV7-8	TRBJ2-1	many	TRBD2	TGTGCCAGCAGCTTAGCGGCTAGCGGGGGGATCTACGAGCAGTTCTTC	CASSLAASGGIYEQFF
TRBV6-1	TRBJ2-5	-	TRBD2	TGTGCCAGCAGCCTGGACCTCAGACTAGCGGGAGGGCCGTCCCAAGAGACCCAGTACTTC	CASSLDLRLAGGPSQETQYF
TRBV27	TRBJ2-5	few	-	TGTGCCAGCAGCGGTAACCGGGACAACCAAGAGACCCAGTACTTC	CASSGNRDNQETQYF
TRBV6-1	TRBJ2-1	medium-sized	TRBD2	TGTGCCAGCAGTGATTTGAGCGGGGGGGCCAATGAGCAGTTCTTC	CASSDLSGGANEQFF
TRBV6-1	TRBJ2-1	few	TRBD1	TGTGCCAGCAGTGTAAGGGACAGGGTCTACGAGCAGTTCTTC	CASSVRDRVYEQFF
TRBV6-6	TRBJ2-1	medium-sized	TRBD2	TGTGCCAGCAGTTACGGCGGGAGCTCCTACAATGAGCAGTTCTTC	CASSYGGSSYNEQFF